This T cell receptor beta chain originates from a study of CD8 T cells in ankylosing spondylitis. To note about this clonotype: Antigen specificity is unknown.

Libraries of TCR beta came from quantitative 5'-RACE with molecular barcodes. TCRdb analysed the 5' RACE reads with MiXCR anew, one entry per CDR3 protein. The sample shows 250,000 to 400,000 distinct CDR3 sequences, 11% of them seen only once. Overall study findings and caveats: The authors reported significant enrichment of disease-linked clones in matched ankylosing spondylitis synovial fluid. As for the disease-linked clones, they showed a CD8+ phenotype and occurred at relatively low frequencies in peripheral blood. Some of these motif variants have turned up before, in reports on reactive arthritis synovial fluid and blood.

The origin of this receptor is a female donor with ankylosing spondylitis or in good health (not recorded which). Sequenced input: blood, either unsorted or a sorted T cell fraction (not recorded which).

The CDR3 loop is CASSPTGLSAYNEQFF. The CDR3 DNA reads as TGTGCCAGCTCACCTACAGGACTCTCGGCCTACAATGAGCAGTTCTTC. The chain is built from TRBV12-3 or TRBV12-4 and TRBJ2-1, with D perhaps being TRBD1 or TRBD2 (5 bases each). This CDR3 spans 16 amino acids. Deletions cut 8 bases from V and 2 bases from J, with 19 bases between.